This TCR beta chain was recorded in a study of cytomegalovirus exposure and HLA in healthy donors. Findings and limits, study-wide: A list of 164 TCR beta chains associated with cytomegalovirus was given. The study reported that TCR beta sequences accurately predicted HLA-A and HLA-B alleles in most subjects.

Concerning this clone: The target antigen is unknown.

This PCR relied on a set of 60 Vbeta primers and 13 Jbeta primers. Sequencing used immunoSEQ multiplex PCR; TCRdb keeps in-frame clones, though not all of them. The sample lists approximately 160,000 clones, 65% to 70% occurring once. Healthy bone marrow donors supplied every sample. The study sampled nominally healthy donors, though unrecorded immune exposures were likely. The TCR was taken from a young woman in good health and CMV-seropositive. The sequenced sample consisted of PBMCs.

CDR3 DNA sequence: TGTGCCTGGAGTGTTCCCGTGCTAGCGGGAGATTGGACAGATACGCAGTATTTT. Translating gives CAWSVPVLAGDWTDTQYF. The V gene is TRBV30, the J gene TRBJ2-3; 10 nucleotides match TRBD2. Trimming took 0 bases from V and 3 from J; bases not matched to a gene: 12. Germline-derived CDR1 and CDR2 are GTSNPN and SVGIG (reference sequence). The CDR3 consists of 18 residues.